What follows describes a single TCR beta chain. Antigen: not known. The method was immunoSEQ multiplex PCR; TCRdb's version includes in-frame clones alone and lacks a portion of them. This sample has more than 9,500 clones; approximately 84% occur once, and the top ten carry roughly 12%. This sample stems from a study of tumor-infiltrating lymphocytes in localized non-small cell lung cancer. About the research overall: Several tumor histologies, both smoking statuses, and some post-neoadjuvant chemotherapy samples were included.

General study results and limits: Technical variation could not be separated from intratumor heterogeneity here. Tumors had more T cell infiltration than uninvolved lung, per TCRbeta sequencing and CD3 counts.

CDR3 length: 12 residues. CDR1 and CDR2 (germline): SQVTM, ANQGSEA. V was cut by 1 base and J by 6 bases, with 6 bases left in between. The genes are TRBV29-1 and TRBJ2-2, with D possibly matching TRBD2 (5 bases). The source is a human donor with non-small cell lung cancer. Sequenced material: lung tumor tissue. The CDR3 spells CSVEAGAGELFF. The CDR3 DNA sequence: TGCAGCGTTGAAGCCGGGGCCGGGGAGCTGTTTTTT.